Listed below are T cell receptor beta chains from one sample, sequenced in a study of T cell responses to AZD1222 COVID-19 vaccine. Only in-frame clones appear in the TCRdb table, and some are missing; sequencing was by immunoSEQ multiplex PCR. The sample lists under 150,000 clones, over 75% seen once, with more than 3% in the top ten. The sequencing here drew on peripheral blood, taken on day 0 of AZD1222 vaccination. All receptors come from an adult in good health. CDR3s include the opening cysteine and the closing phenylalanine or tryptophan. D genes are given only for firm matches. The size of a clone is reported for some rows only, either as once, few or many, or as a class for expanded clones.

>TRBJ2-7|few|TRBV5-4|TRBD2
TGTGCCAGCAGTTCAGGGACTAGCGGGGCAGGCTCCTACGAGCAGTACTTC
CASSSGTSGAGSYEQYF
>TRBJ2-1|.|TRBV5-1|.
TGCGCCTCTTCTCGGGGAGGCAATGAGCAGTTCTTC
CASSRGGNEQFF
>TRBJ1-5|few|TRBV7-9|.
TGTGCCAGCAGCTTAGGCGGGGGGCGTCAGCCCCAGCATTTT
CASSLGGGRQPQHF
>TRBJ2-7|.|TRBV18|TRBD1
TGTGCCAGCTCACCACAAGGGGGCGGCTACGAGCAGTACTTC
CASSPQGGGYEQYF
>TRBJ1-4|once|TRBV7-9|.
TGTGCCAGCAGCTTTGGGGGTACTAATGAAAAACTGTTTTTT
CASSFGGTNEKLFF
>TRBJ2-2|.|TRBV9|TRBD2
TGTGCCAGCAGCGTAGAAAGCGGGAGCACCGGGGAGCTGTTTTTT
CASSVESGSTGELFF
>TRBJ1-4|.|TRBV27|.
TGTGCCAGCAGTGTGGCAGGGGAGGGGGAAAAACTGTTTTTT
CASSVAGEGEKLFF
>TRBJ2-3|.|TRBV9|.
TGTGCCAGCAGCGTAGGAACGCTGACAGATACGCAGTATTTT
CASSVGTLTDTQYF
>TRBJ1-1|.|TRBV4-1|.
TGCGCCAGCAGCGGGCCCCTTAGGCGGGCTGAAGCTTTCTTT
CASSGPLRRAEAFF
>TRBJ2-3|.|TRBV5-6|.
TGTGCCAGCGGAGCAGGCCTCTCGACAGATACGCAGTATTTT
CASGAGLSTDTQYF
>TRBJ1-4|.|TRBV6-1|.
TGTGCCAGCAGTGCCCCAGGGAGGGCAACTAATGAAAAACTGTTTTTT
CASSAPGRATNEKLFF
>TRBJ2-6|.|TRBV27|TRBD2
TGTGCCAGCAGACCGTCGGGGGGCTCTGGGGCCAACGTCCTGACTTTC
CASRPSGGSGANVLTF
>TRBJ2-5|.|TRBV11-3|.
TGTGCCAGCAGCTTAGAACACACAGCGACCCAGTACTTC
CASSLEHTATQYF
>TRBJ2-7|.|TRBV3-1/TRBV3-2|.
TGTGCCAGCAGCCCCCGGGTCGCCTACGAGCAGTACTTC
CASSPRVAYEQYF
>TRBJ2-3|.|TRBV6-2/TRBV6-3|.
TGTGCCAGCAGTTACAATCCGGCACCTTATACGCAGTATTTT
CASSYNPAPYTQYF
>TRBJ2-7|once|TRBV11-3|TRBD2
TGTGCCAGCAGCGGAGGGACTAATCTCGGTGAGCAGTACTTC
CASSGGTNLGEQYF